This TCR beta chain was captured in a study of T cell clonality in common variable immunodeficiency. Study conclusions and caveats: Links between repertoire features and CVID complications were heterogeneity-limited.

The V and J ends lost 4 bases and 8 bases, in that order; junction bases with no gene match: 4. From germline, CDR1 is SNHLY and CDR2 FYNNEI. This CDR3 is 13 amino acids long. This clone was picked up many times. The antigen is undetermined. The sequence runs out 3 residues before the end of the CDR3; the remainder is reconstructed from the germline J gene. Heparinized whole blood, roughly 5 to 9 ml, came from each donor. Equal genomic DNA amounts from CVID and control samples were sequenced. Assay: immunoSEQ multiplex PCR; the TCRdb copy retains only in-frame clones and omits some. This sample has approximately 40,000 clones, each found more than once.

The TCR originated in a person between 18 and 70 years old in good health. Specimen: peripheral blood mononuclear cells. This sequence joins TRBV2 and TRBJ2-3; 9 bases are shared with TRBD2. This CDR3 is CASSGLAGSTQYF. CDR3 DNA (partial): TGTGCCAGCAGTGGGCTAGCGGGGTCTACG.